This TCR beta chain was sequenced in a study of blood T cell repertoires in COVID-19. Turning to the study itself: Sources were T cells, B-cell-depleted T cells, or PBMCs; the material itself was cDNA or gDNA.

This clone was observed a handful of times. Repertoires were generated with immunoSEQ multiplex PCR, while TCRdb's copy carries only in-frame clones and drops some. The sample lists 130,000 to 150,000 clones, around 86% occurring once. This receptor was obtained from a human donor in a cohort sampled during active COVID-19. Sequencing was done on a sample of peripheral blood.

CDR3 amino acids: CASSLGPTVQETQYF. Written as DNA, the CDR3 is TGCGCCAGCAGCCTTGGGCCGACGGTCCAAGAGACCCAGTACTTC. The chain uses TRBV4-1 and TRBJ2-5; D is unresolved. Germline CDR1 MGHRA, CDR2 YSYEKL. Trimming cost V 4 bases and J 1 base, with 13 bases left between them. The CDR3 spans 15 residues.